This TCR beta chain appears in the sequencing data of a study of blood T cell repertoires in COVID-19. Background on the study: Samples taken during acute and convalescent COVID-19 were collected in the United States, Italy and Spain. PBMCs, B-cell-depleted T cells, or T cells provided the cDNA or gDNA that made up the material.

Participants, about 18 to 90 years old, spanned approximately 25 US areas. The table came from immunoSEQ multiplex PCR; TCRdb's copy has only in-frame clones and leaves some out. The table includes under 300,000 clones, roughly four fifths detected once. The sequence came from a middle-aged man who had recovered from COVID-19. Sequencing was performed on PBMCs or T cells enriched from blood (not recorded which).

The CDR3 nucleotides are TGTGCCAGCAGGGGACACGGGGTTGGCACTGAAGCTTTCTTT. Translating gives CASRGHGVGTEAFF. The V gene is TRBV28, the J gene TRBJ1-1; D might be TRBD1 (6 bases). The CDR3 runs to 14 residues. Germline CDR1 and CDR2: MDHEN and SYDVKM. V lost 6 bases and J lost 4, with 15 bases in between. The whole variable domain, remainder taken from reference TRBV28 and TRBJ1-1, is DVKVTQSSRYLVKRTGEKVFLECVQDMDHENMFWYRQDPGLGLRLIYFSYDVKMKEKGDIPEGYSVSREKKERFSLILESASTNQTSMYLCASRGHGVGTEAFFGQGTRLTVV.